This T cell receptor (beta chain) came from a study of somatic mutations in cytotoxic T cells in rheumatoid arthritis. The repertoire was sequenced with immunoSEQ multiplex PCR; TCRdb's copy has only in-frame clones and lacks some. Counted here are some 10,000 clones, over 65% occurring once; the ten biggest clones make up more than 35%. Findings and limits, study-wide: With 65 patients examined, fewer than 10 had a largest CD8+ clone exceeding 20% of CD8+ cells. The identity of the antigens targeted by the expanded CD8+ clones remained unknown. Significant differences in CD8+ T-cell clonality were not found between rheumatoid arthritis patients and healthy controls (age-matched).

Concerning this clone: Antigen: not known.

Blood donors served as healthy controls; their median age was 56 years (range 21-70), and approximately 52% were female. CDR3 length: 14 amino acids. The trim removed 2 bases at V and 7 bases at J, leaving 5 bases unmatched. CDR1 and CDR2 from the germline V gene are MGHRA and YSYEKL. The origin of this receptor is a man aged 55 to 70 in good health. The sample comprised CD8+ T cells sorted from blood. The chain links TRBV4-1 to TRBJ1-1; the match to TRBD1 covers 9 bases. In DNA form, the CDR3 reads TGCGCCAGCAGCCAAAAAACAGGGGGCGGTGAAGCTTTCTTT. Protein sequence: CASSQKTGGGEAFF.